This TCR beta chain was sequenced in a study of PD-1 blockade in classical Hodgkin lymphoma. The germline V gene has CDR1 SGHAT and CDR2 FQNNGV. This CDR3 has 17 amino acids. Trimming cost V 3 bases and J 1 base; bases outside gene matches: 9. Documented time point: cycle 4 day 1 (C4D1), after five to seven weeks of nivolumab. All trial patients relapsed after autologous stem cell transplantation. TCRdb keeps only in-frame clones here, not all; method: immunoSEQ multiplex PCR. The sample includes tens of thousands of clones, 91% of them seen just once. This chain joins TRBV11-2 and TRBJ2-3; TRBD1 aligns across 8 bases. The material sequenced was peripheral blood mononuclear cells (PBMCs), taken before the fourth cycle of nivolumab. The receptor comes from a human donor with classical Hodgkin lymphoma. CDR3 coding DNA: TGTGCCAGCAGCTTGGTCGGACAGGGAATGGGCACAGATACGCAGTATTTT. Its protein is CASSLVGQGMGTDTQYF.